This passage covers 27 T cell receptor beta chains from one sample sequenced in a study of blood T cell repertoires in COVID-19. Assay used: immunoSEQ multiplex PCR; TCRdb lists only in-frame clones, some missing. This repertoire shows over 120,000 clones, roughly nine tenths found once; its top ten account for 1.5% to 2%. What was sequenced was peripheral blood. These TCRs come from a human donor in a cohort sampled during active COVID-19.

The V call is TRBV7-2, the J call TRBJ1-6, with D tentatively TRBD1 (5 bases). The CDR3 contains 15 residues. Germline V gene data show CDR1 as SGHTA and CDR2 as FQGNSA. Trimming took off 5 bases at V and 7 bases at J, with 15 bases between the two ends. CDR3 loop: CASSLPAGVNSPLHF. In DNA form, the CDR3 reads TGTGCCAGCAGCCTACCCGCGGGGGTGAATTCACCCCTCCACTTT.

Here the CDR3 reads CASSIGTSGEDTQYF. The CDR3 nucleotides read TGTGCCAGTAGTATTGGGACTAGCGGGGAGGATACGCAGTATTTT. The gene calls are TRBV19 and TRBJ2-3; 13 bases agree with TRBD2. The CDR3 totals 15 residues. Per the germline V gene, CDR1 is LNHDA and CDR2 is SQIVND (reference sequence). The V segment lost 3 bases and the J segment 6 bases; nucleotides outside the gene matches: 3.

This chain joins TRBV12-3 or TRBV12-4 and TRBJ1-1; D is uncertain. The CDR3 consists of 11 residues. Deletions cut 6 bases from V and 11 bases from J, with 13 bases between. The CDR3 region is CASSQAPAAFF. As DNA, the CDR3 is TGTGCCAGCAGCCAGGCCCCGGCCGCTTTCTTT.

V and J are TRBV5-1 and TRBJ1-1; 9 positions agree with TRBD1. J lost 5 bases, V lost 3 bases, and 5 bases had no gene match. The CDR3 runs 14 residues. The germline CDR1 and CDR2 sequences are SGHRS and YFSETQ. CDR3: CASSSQGARTEAFF. The CDR3 DNA reads TGCGCCAGCAGCTCACAGGGGGCGCGGACTGAAGCTTTCTTT. The full variable domain, its missing parts supplied by reference TRBV5-1 and TRBJ1-1, is KAGVTQTPRYLIKTRGQQVTLSCSPISGHRSVSWYQQTPGQGLQFLFEYFSETQRNKGNFPGRFSGRQFSNSRSEMNVSTLELGDSALYLCASSSQGARTEAFFGQGTRLTVV.

J is TRBJ2-1 and V is TRBV5-1; 10 nucleotides agree with TRBD1. CDR1 is SGHRS and CDR2 is YFSETQ in the germline V gene. The trim removed 1 base at V and 7 bases at J, leaving 5 bases unmatched. The CDR3 covers 15 residues. The CDR3 nucleotides are TGCGCCAGCAGCTTGTCATTGGGACAGGGGAATGAGCAGTTCTTC. It codes for CASSLSLGQGNEQFF.

This CDR3 reads CASSTRDSNEKLFF. The CDR3 nucleotides read TGTGCCAGTAGTACAAGGGACAGCAATGAAAAACTGTTTTTT. The J gene is TRBJ1-4, the V gene TRBV19, with 7 nucleotides matching TRBD1. In germline, CDR1 is LNHDA, CDR2 SQIVND (reference sequence). The CDR3 totals 14 residues. V lost 4 bases to trimming and J lost 5 bases; unmatched junction nucleotides: 4.

This chain joins TRBV7-9 and TRBJ2-5; 14 nucleotides agree with TRBD2. The CDR3 covers 16 residues. The germline CDR1 and CDR2 sequences are SEHNR and FQNEAQ (reference sequence). After removal of 7 bases from V and 1 base from J, the junction contained 5 bases not matched to a gene. This CDR3 reads CASTPGLAGGQETQYF. Written as DNA, the CDR3 is TGTGCCAGCACCCCCGGACTAGCGGGGGGCCAAGAGACCCAGTACTTC.

The chain couples TRBV6-6 to TRBJ2-3, with 13 positions matching TRBD2. CDR1 is MNHNY, CDR2 SVGAGI, per germline (reference sequence). V lost 5 bases and J lost 1; bases outside the gene matches: 9. This CDR3 is built from 18 residues. The CDR3 is CASSPGTSGDRGTDTQYF. CDR3 DNA: TGTGCCAGCAGTCCCGGGACTAGCGGGGACCGGGGCACAGATACGCAGTATTTT.

The chain links TRBV27 to TRBJ1-2, with 9 bases that match TRBD1. This CDR3 spans 14 amino acids. Germline lookup yields CDR1 MNHEY and CDR2 SMNVEV (reference sequence). The J segment lost 6 bases and the V segment lost 5 bases, leaving 7 bases of the junction unmatched. As DNA, the CDR3 is TGTGCCAGCAGTCCGGGACAGGGCGTAAATGGCTACACCTTC. This translates into CASSPGQGVNGYTF.

In the case of this clone: One junction end does not reproduce the germline sequence, and a read error may be involved. The J gene is TRBJ2-1, the V gene TRBV5-1; possibly TRBD2 for D (9 bases). The CDR3 consists of 18 residues. Germline V lookup: CDR1 SGHRS, CDR2 YFSETQ. The CDR3 bases are TGCGCCCGCAGCGGCCAGGGGGCGAGCGGGGGGTCCTACAATGAGCAGTTCTTC. This gives the protein CARSGQGASGGSYNEQFF.

Note on this clone: This is likely a read error, given that the CDR3 carries no conserved phenylalanine or tryptophan at its end. It is unclear where the CDR3 begins or ends on the DNA, so no DNA is shown, and the CDR3 is as TCRdb lists it. The J gene is TRBJ2-7, the V gene TRBV6-5; the DNA was not compared with TRBD1, the D call given in the table. Germline V gene data show CDR1 as MNHEY and CDR2 as SVGAGI. A total of 11 residues make up the CDR3, ends included. CDR3 sequence: CASSTRQGGQI.

This chain links TRBV7-9 with TRBJ1-2; D perhaps matches TRBD1 (6 bases). This CDR3 is built from 13 residues. Germline loops: CDR1 SEHNR, CDR2 FQNEAQ (reference sequence). Trimming removed 5 bases at V and 0 bases at J, with 7 bases between. Here the CDR3 reads CASSQGPNYGYTF. CDR3 nucleotides: TGTGCCAGCAGCCAGGGGCCTAACTATGGCTACACCTTC.

The chain combines TRBV7-6 with TRBJ2-3; D might be TRBD2 (6 bases). CDR3 length: 17 residues. V lost 1 base and J 2 bases, leaving 16 bases between the germline ends. The germline V gene encodes CDR1 SGHVS and CDR2 FNYEAQ. This CDR3 is CASSLVGTFHSTDTQYF. DNA of the CDR3: TGTGCCAGCAGCTTAGTCGGGACTTTCCACTCCACAGATACGCAGTATTTT.

The chain links TRBV16 to TRBJ2-5; unclear D gene. The CDR3 is 15 residues long. V was cut by 2 bases and J by 4 bases, with 14 bases left in between. Germline V gene lookup returns CDR1 KGHSY and CDR2 FQNENV. The DNA of the CDR3 is TGTGCCAGCAGCCAAGGGCTCGACCTCGTAGAGACCCAGTACTTC. Translated: CASSQGLDLVETQYF.

The chain carries TRBV24-1 and TRBJ2-3; 14 bases fit TRBD2. Germline CDR1 is KGHDR and CDR2 is SFDVKD. The CDR3 is made up of 17 amino acids. The trim removed 3 bases at V and 4 bases at J, leaving 5 bases unmatched. Here the CDR3 DNA reads TGTGCCACCAGTGATCCGGGGACTAGCGGGAGCGCAGATACGCAGTATTTT. Translation: CATSDPGTSGSADTQYF.

This clone was detected a few times. This sequence joins TRBV5-4 and TRBJ2-1; 8 nucleotides match TRBD2. Trimming cost V 1 base and J 9 bases; bases outside gene matches: 9. The germline V gene has CDR1 SGHNT and CDR2 YYREEE (reference sequence). The CDR3 has 15 residues. The CDR3: CASSLWAGGTGEQFF. DNA of the CDR3: TGTGCCAGCAGCTTGTGGGCGGGGGGAACGGGTGAGCAGTTCTTC.

The genes are TRBV18 and TRBJ1-1; 7 bases agree with TRBD1. V trimming: 5 bases; J trimming: 1 base; junction bases outside the gene matches: 1. The CDR3 is made up of 13 amino acids. Germline loops: CDR1 KGHSH, CDR2 LQKENI. The CDR3 nucleotides are TGTGCCAGCTCAAGGGACAGGAACACTGAAGCTTTCTTT. Translated, it gives CASSRDRNTEAFF.

A few counts support this clone. This rearrangement joins TRBV7-6 to TRBJ2-5; 8 nucleotides align to TRBD2. The CDR3 contains 16 residues. Losses at the gene ends were 3 bases for V and 2 bases for J; bases not matched to a gene: 8. Germline-derived CDR1 and CDR2 are SGHVS and FNYEAQ. CDR3 coding DNA: TGTGCCAGCAGCTTTTTACGTAGCGGGAAACAAGAGACCCAGTACTTC. It is translated as CASSFLRSGKQETQYF.

The chain is built from TRBV7-3 and TRBJ2-1, with a possible D match to TRBD2 (6 bases). This CDR3 region has 11 residues. V dropped 4 bases and J dropped 12 bases, with 10 bases sitting between them. Germline assignment: CDR1 SGHTA and CDR2 FQGTGA. The DNA of the CDR3 is TGTGCCAGCAGCTCCGGGGGAGGGCAGTTCTTC. Its protein product is CASSSGGGQFF.

This chain connects TRBV27 to TRBJ2-5, with a tentative D call TRBD2 (5 bases). CDR3 length: 13 residues. The germline V and J ends were trimmed by 7 bases and 5 bases, with 14 bases remaining between them. Germline values: CDR1 MNHEY, CDR2 SMNVEV (reference sequence). The CDR3 sequence is CASTSLSGETQYF. The CDR3 DNA is TGTGCCAGCACCTCCCTGAGCGGCGAGACCCAGTACTTC.

The chain has TRBV19 and TRBJ1-5; 9 nucleotides line up with TRBD1. The CDR3 spans 15 residues. V gave up 4 bases and J gave up 3 bases; unmatched junction bases: 4. The V gene's germline CDR1 is LNHDA and CDR2 SQIVND (reference sequence). The CDR3 loop is CASSKQGADNQPQHF. In DNA, the CDR3 is TGTGCCAGTAGTAAACAGGGGGCGGACAATCAGCCCCAGCATTTT.

This clone showed up just once. The V gene is TRBV7-3, the J gene TRBJ2-2, with 7 bases lining up with TRBD2. The CDR3 has 14 residues. J was trimmed by 1 base and V by 8 bases; bases with no gene match: 4. CDR1 is SGHTA and CDR2 is FQGTGA in the germline V gene. The CDR3 region has the DNA TGTGCCAGCTCCTGGGGGGGGAACACCGGGGAGCTGTTTTTT. This sequence encodes CASSWGGNTGELFF.

The J gene is TRBJ2-3, the V gene TRBV5-1; 11 bases agree with TRBD2. V gave up 3 bases and J gave up 5 bases; unmatched junction bases: 14. Germline CDR1 and CDR2: SGHRS and YFSETQ. The CDR3 length is 18 residues. The CDR3 sequence: CASSWARSGGAAGDTQYF. CDR3 nucleotides: TGCGCCAGCAGCTGGGCCCGTAGCGGGGGGGCTGCGGGAGATACGCAGTATTTT.

The chain links TRBV11-2 to TRBJ2-7, with TRBD1 as a possible D gene (5 bases). Germline V gene sequence: CDR1 SGHAT, CDR2 FQNNGV. The V gene lost 5 bases and the J gene lost 9 bases, with 17 bases spanning the gap. This CDR3 is built from 13 residues. The chain's CDR3 is CASSIIAGRTQYF. For the CDR3, the DNA is TGTGCCAGCAGCATCATAGCAGGGCGGACGCAGTACTTC.

The J gene is TRBJ2-5, the V gene TRBV5-1; 9 bases match TRBD2. The ends lost 0 bases at V and 5 bases at J; junction bases unmatched: 5. The CDR3 is made up of 15 amino acids. From germline, CDR1 is SGHRS and CDR2 YFSETQ. The CDR3 DNA reads as TGCGCCAGCAGCTTGGGGGCTAGCGGGGAGGAGACCCAGTACTTC. Amino acids: CASSLGASGEETQYF.

The table lists this clone with a few counts. V gene TRBV27 combines with J gene TRBJ1-6; D may be TRBD1 (5 bases). The germline gives CDR1 MNHEY, CDR2 SMNVEV (reference sequence). V shed 5 bases and J shed 6 bases, with 14 bases lying between them. There are 15 residues in the CDR3. The CDR3 DNA follows: TGTGCCAGCAGTCCCTTTCCGGGGGGTAATTCACCCCTCCACTTT. Its translation: CASSPFPGGNSPLHF.

This chain links TRBV4-3 with TRBJ2-1; no firm D call. The germline CDR1 and CDR2 sequences are LGHNA and YSLEER. V shed 1 base and J shed 3 bases, with 7 bases lying between them. This CDR3 spans 14 amino acids. The CDR3 nucleotides read TGCGCCAGCAGCCAAGGGTTAGTCTACAATGAGCAGTTCTTC. Protein product: CASSQGLVYNEQFF.